The clone carrying this T cell receptor beta chain has only a few counts. Its antigen is as yet unknown. This sample was taken from a study of CD8+ T cells in alopecia areata. Study-level points and caveats: Clonality exceeded that of normal scalp in lesional scalp, most notably in alopecia totalis/universalis. Patients displayed less clarity in TCR sharing than mice, a finding possibly related to HLA. Scalp sample sequencing also detects resident alphabeta T cells of normal skin.

The sequencing template was cDNA reverse transcribed from extracted RNA. Libraries were prepared by immunoSEQ multiplex PCR; TCRdb keeps only in-frame clonotypes and omits some of them. This table holds roughly 120,000 clones, around 64% found once. Germline lookup yields CDR1 SGHRS and CDR2 YFSETQ. V was pared by 0 bases and J by 8 bases, with 5 bases between. The CDR3 is 11 amino acids. The TCR sequence derives from a human donor in good health. The V call is TRBV5-1, the J call TRBJ1-2, with D unclear. The specimen was CD4+ T cells sorted from blood. The CDR3 bases are TGCGCCAGCAGCTTGGGTTGGGGCTACACCTTC. It specifies CASSLGWGYTF.